The sequence of this TCR beta chain was determined in a study of PD-L1 blockade in urothelial cancer. Study-wide background: The year 2014 saw patients start atezolizumab, 1,200 mg intravenously every 3 weeks. The median T cell count in blood samples was more than 110,000.

Each PCR had synthetic TCR analog templates added to it as a spike-in. Sequenced by immunoSEQ multiplex PCR; TCRdb stores in-frame clones only, minus some. The repertoire includes fewer than 65,000 clones, about 83% of them detected once, and roughly 14% sits in the top ten. Time point defined: pretreatment peripheral blood. Trimming removed 5 bases from V and 8 bases from J, with 15 bases in between. This CDR3 region has 14 residues. Germline V gives CDR1 SEHNR, CDR2 FQNEAQ (reference sequence). Concerning this clone: Its antigen is currently unknown.

General study points: Durable-benefit cases showed more tumor-associated blood clone expansion at 3 weeks.

Material: PBMCs, obtained around atezolizumab (anti-PD-L1) treatment. The chain joins TRBV7-9 to TRBJ1-4; weak D call: TRBD1 (6 bases). This TCR was recovered from a woman in her sixties or seventies with urothelial cancer. CDR3 in DNA: TGTGCCAGCAGCCCCGACACCCAGGGGGAAAAACTGTTTTTT. It yields the protein CASSPDTQGEKLFF.